Following are 20 T cell receptor beta chains from one sample sequenced in a study of blood T cell repertoires in COVID-19 (dated by TCRdb to the early 2020s). The method was the immunoSEQ multiplex PCR assay. The clones in this table, taken by TCRdb from immuneACCESS, are in-frame only. Not every clone is retained; where verified, under half of the shortfall comes from an unresolved V gene, and the cause of the rest is unknown. A total of approximately 150,000 clones appear in this sample, about 81% of them only once. Together, the top ten hold around 8% of the sample. The sequencing input was peripheral blood. All receptors derive from a woman in her 70s with acute or convalescent COVID-19.

CDR3 nucleotides: TGTGCCAGCAGCCCGACAGGCTACAATGAGCAGTTCTTC. Translating it yields CASSPTGYNEQFF. The genes are TRBV5-8 and TRBJ2-1; D is perhaps TRBD1 (6 bases). Trimming stripped 4 bases from V and 3 bases from J, with 8 bases between. CDR1 SGHTS and CDR2 YDEGEE come from the germline V gene. This CDR3 has 13 amino acids. Complete variable domain (other parts from reference TRBV5-8 and TRBJ2-1): EAGVTQSPTHLIKTRGQQATLRCSPISGHTSVYWYQQALGLGLQFLLWYDEGEERNRGNFPPRFSGRQFPNYSSELNVNALELEDSALYLCASSPTGYNEQFFGPGTRLTVL.

The V gene is TRBV7-9, the J gene TRBJ1-3; no clear D gene. Per the germline V gene, CDR1 is SEHNR and CDR2 is FQNEAQ (reference sequence). This CDR3 has 15 amino acids. With 2 bases removed from V and 4 bases from J, the gap between germline ends came to 12 bases. In DNA form, the CDR3 reads TGTGCCAGCAGCTTAATCCAGGAGGGCGGAAACACCATATATTTT. Protein sequence: CASSLIQEGGNTIYF. Full variable domain (outside the CDR3, taken from reference TRBV7-9 and TRBJ1-3): DTGVSQNPRHKITKRGQNVTFRCDPISEHNRLYWYRQTLGQGPEFLTYFQNEAQLEKSRLLSDRFSAERPKGSFSTLEIQRTEQGDSAMYLCASSLIQEGGNTIYFGEGSWLTVV.

The CDR3: CAWSLGRELETQYF. In nucleotides, the CDR3 is TGTGCCTGGAGTCTGGGGCGGGAGTTAGAGACCCAGTACTTC. V is TRBV30 and J is TRBJ2-5, with 7 bases that match TRBD2. There are 14 residues in the CDR3. Germline lookup yields CDR1 GTSNPN and CDR2 SVGIG (reference sequence). The V gene end was trimmed by 2 bases and the J gene end by 4 bases; junction bases not matched to a gene: 7.

The V and J genes are TRBV28 and TRBJ2-1, with D tentatively TRBD1 (6 bases). Trimming removed 10 bases at V and 1 base at J, with 14 bases between. Germline V gene sequence: CDR1 MDHEN, CDR2 SYDVKM. CDR3 length: 14 residues. CDR3 coding DNA: TGTGCCACTCAGCAAGGGGGTTCCTACAATGAGCAGTTCTTC. Encoded protein: CATQQGGSYNEQFF.

This clone was observed once. The chain is built from TRBV7-9 and TRBJ2-6; 7 positions match TRBD2. This CDR3 has 16 residues. After removal of 3 bases from V and 14 bases from J, the junction contained 16 bases not matched to a gene. CDR1 and CDR2 from the germline V gene are SEHNR and FQNEAQ (reference sequence). The CDR3, as DNA: TGTGCCAGCAGCTTGGGGTCGTTTGGGGCTAGCGGTCTCCTGACTTTC. Amino acids: CASSLGSFGASGLLTF.

The chain recombines TRBV15 with TRBJ2-1; TRBD2 agrees at 7 bases. The germline V gene encodes CDR1 LNHNV and CDR2 YYDKDF (reference sequence). The CDR3 loop spans 17 amino acids. The junction had 13 bases not matched to a gene; V was cut back by 3 bases and J by 5 bases. The CDR3 loop is CATSSSPARAGDNEQFF. The CDR3 coding sequence is TGTGCCACCAGCAGTTCTCCGGCCAGGGCGGGGGACAATGAGCAGTTCTTC. The whole variable domain, filled in from reference TRBV15 and TRBJ2-1, reads DAMVIQNPRYQVTQFGKPVTLSCSQTLNHNVMYWYQQKSSQAPKLLFHYYDKDFNNEADTPDNFQSRRPNTSFCFLDIRSPGLGDTAMYLCATSSSPARAGDNEQFFGPGTRLTVL.

J is TRBJ1-2 and V is TRBV6-2 or TRBV6-3; the match to TRBD1 covers 8 bases. The CDR3 totals 16 residues. The V gene end was trimmed by 0 bases and the J gene end by 3 bases; junction bases not matched to a gene: 6. Germline lookup yields CDR1 MNHEY and CDR2 SVGEGT. CDR3 region: CASSYSGDRQDYGYTF. The CDR3 nucleotides are TGTGCCAGCAGTTACTCGGGGGACAGGCAAGACTATGGCTACACCTTC.

The V call is TRBV5-6, the J call TRBJ1-1; 7 bases match TRBD1. The germline V gene has CDR1 SGHDT and CDR2 YYEEEE. V gave up 2 bases and J gave up 1 base; unmatched junction bases: 8. This CDR3 has 16 residues. CDR3 residues: CASSFGTVLPNTEAFF. CDR3 coding DNA: TGTGCCAGCAGCTTTGGGACAGTATTACCGAACACTGAAGCTTTCTTT.

This clone was detected a few times. The chain joins TRBV28 to TRBJ1-3; D is undetermined. The CDR3 has 16 amino acids. Germline V lookup: CDR1 MDHEN, CDR2 SYDVKM. Trimming removed 4 bases from V and 0 bases from J, with 13 bases in between. CDR3 nucleotides: TGTGCCAGCAGTTCAGCGGTGATCGACTCTGGAAACACCATATATTTT. It codes for CASSSAVIDSGNTIYF.

The rearrangement uses TRBV5-1 and TRBJ1-5, with D unclear. V gave up 4 bases and J gave up 7 bases, with 12 bases separating them. Germline lookup yields CDR1 SGHRS and CDR2 YFSETQ. The CDR3 covers 13 residues. CDR3 in amino acids: CASSVDLGQPQHF. CDR3 sequence (DNA): TGCGCCAGCAGCGTGGACCTAGGACAGCCCCAGCATTTT.

The rearrangement uses TRBV2 and TRBJ2-7; 10 nucleotides align to TRBD2. Germline V gene sequence: CDR1 SNHLY, CDR2 FYNNEI. The CDR3 length is 15 residues. The J segment lost 5 bases and the V segment lost 6 bases, leaving 10 bases of the junction unmatched. CDR3 sequence: CASRSGTSVGNEQYF. CDR3 bases: TGTGCCAGCAGGTCCGGGACTAGCGTCGGGAACGAGCAGTACTTC.

V gene TRBV10-3 combines with J gene TRBJ2-1; 9 bases are shared with TRBD2. This CDR3 is 16 amino acids long. J was trimmed by 9 bases and V by 0 bases; bases with no gene match: 9. Germline CDR1 reads ENHRY; CDR2 reads SYGVKD. The CDR3 protein is CAISESLLAGQIEQFF. DNA for the CDR3: TGTGCCATCAGTGAGTCCCTGCTAGCGGGGCAAATTGAGCAGTTCTTC.

This clone was seen only once. The V gene is TRBV5-5, the J gene TRBJ1-1; 9 bases line up with TRBD1. Per the germline V gene, CDR1 is SGHKS and CDR2 is YYEKEE (reference sequence). V lost 0 bases to trimming and J lost 6 bases; unmatched junction nucleotides: 15. This CDR3 is 18 amino acids long. DNA of the CDR3: TGTGCCAGCAGCTTGGGCTTAGACCGGGACAGGGAGTTCCCTGAAGCTTTCTTT. It yields the protein CASSLGLDRDREFPEAFF.

The chain uses TRBV20-1 and TRBJ1-5, with a tentative D call TRBD1 (5 bases). This CDR3 is 15 amino acids long. V lost 3 bases and J 6 bases, leaving 18 bases between the germline ends. CDR1 and CDR2 (germline): DFQATT, SNEGSKA (reference sequence). CDR3: CSASPLGGVGQPQHF. DNA for the CDR3: TGCAGTGCTAGTCCGTTGGGGGGAGTAGGTCAGCCCCAGCATTTT.

This clone was counted a single time. The V and J genes are TRBV7-2 and TRBJ1-2, with 8 bases that match TRBD1. This CDR3 region has 15 residues. With V trimmed by 5 bases and J by 0 bases, 5 bases remained unmatched. CDR1 is SGHTA and CDR2 is FQGNSA in the germline V gene. CDR3 sequence reads: CASSGQGPANYGYTF. In DNA form, the CDR3 reads TGTGCCAGCAGCGGACAGGGACCGGCTAACTATGGCTACACCTTC.

This chain connects TRBV28 to TRBJ2-7, with 8 bases aligning to TRBD1. Germline V lookup: CDR1 MDHEN, CDR2 SYDVKM. Germline trimming cut 4 bases from V and 4 bases from J; bases unmatched to any gene: 12. The CDR3 is 16 amino acids. The CDR3 sequence is CASSSLRRGLLYEQYF. The CDR3, as DNA: TGTGCCAGCAGTTCCCTTCGCAGGGGGCTTTTGTACGAGCAGTACTTC.

CDR3 amino acids: CASQGLAGFYNEQFF. CDR3 bases: TGTGCCAGCCAGGGACTAGCGGGATTCTACAATGAGCAGTTCTTC. The rearrangement joins TRBV6-5 to TRBJ2-1, with 13 positions matching TRBD2. The V gene's germline CDR1 is MNHEY and CDR2 SVGAGI. Trimming cost V 8 bases and J 3 bases; bases outside gene matches: 4. The CDR3 spans 15 residues.

The chain carries TRBV5-1 and TRBJ1-2; D might be TRBD1 (5 bases). From germline, CDR1 is SGHRS and CDR2 YFSETQ. The CDR3 runs to 13 residues. The V and J ends lost 7 bases and 8 bases respectively, with 18 bases between them. The CDR3 loop reads CASSSPGGEGYTF. For the CDR3, the DNA is TGCGCCAGCTCCTCGCCGGGGGGAGAAGGCTACACCTTC. The whole variable domain, filled in from reference TRBV5-1 and TRBJ1-2, reads KAGVTQTPRYLIKTRGQQVTLSCSPISGHRSVSWYQQTPGQGLQFLFEYFSETQRNKGNFPGRFSGRQFSNSRSEMNVSTLELGDSALYLCASSSPGGEGYTFGSGTRLTVV.

The table lists this clone with a few counts. The V call is TRBV4-1, the J call TRBJ1-1; 7 bases line up with TRBD1. V was pared by 4 bases and J by 10 bases, with 9 bases of the junction left unmatched. The CDR3 runs 13 residues. Germline CDR1 reads MGHRA; CDR2 reads YSYEKL. CDR3 DNA: TGCGCCAGCAGCCCTCAACAGGACAGGCCAGCTTTCTTT. It specifies CASSPQQDRPAFF.

DNA of the CDR3: TGTGCCAGCAGCTCATCGGACAGGGGAGGGAATAGCAATCAGCCCCAGCATTTT. Translation: CASSSSDRGGNSNQPQHF. V is TRBV7-2 and J is TRBJ1-5; 9 bases match TRBD1. CDR3 size: 18 residues. The ends lost 4 bases at V and 0 bases at J; junction bases unmatched: 10. The germline CDR1 and CDR2 sequences are SGHTA and FQGNSA.